This T cell receptor beta chain came from a study of blood T cell repertoires in COVID-19. At the level of the study: The samples span acute and convalescent COVID-19 from the United States, Italy and Spain. The analysed material was cDNA or gDNA that came from T cells, B-cell-depleted T cells, or PBMCs.

The V gene's germline CDR1 is SNHLY and CDR2 FYNNEI. This CDR3 contains 15 residues. V trimming: 2 bases; J trimming: 4 bases; junction bases outside the gene matches: 5. Libraries were prepared by immunoSEQ multiplex PCR; TCRdb keeps only in-frame clonotypes and omits some of them. The sample carries approximately 120,000 clones, around 76% recorded once. The sample holds a few counts of this clone. Sequenced input: peripheral blood. This clonotype was sampled from a man aged 55-75 years with acute or convalescent COVID-19. V and J are TRBV2 and TRBJ1-5; 7 positions match TRBD1. The CDR3 DNA reads TGTGCCAGCAGTGAATACGGGGGACAGAATCAGCCCCAGCATTTT. It codes for CASSEYGGQNQPQHF.